This T cell receptor (beta chain) was recovered during a study of Ad26.COV2.S vaccination and SARS-CoV-2 variants (dated by TCRdb to the early 2020s). Looking at the study overall: Vaccine-arm donors were drawn from COV1001, a multicentre, randomized, double-blind, placebo-controlled phase I-IIa trial of Ad26.COV2.S in healthy adults. A total of approximately 32 samples were included in the TCR-sequenced set, comprising roughly 20 Ad26.COV2.S vaccine recipients, 5 placebo recipients and 8 SARS-CoV-2 convalescent individuals. Blinding of investigators to trial group allocation was maintained during experiments and outcome assessment. Participants in the trial were split at random into five groups of five each, receiving low-dose or high-dose Ad26.COV2.S once or twice, or else placebo on both occasions. The specificity and breadth of SARS-CoV-2-reactive T cell receptors after Ad26.COV2.S vaccination were assessed by TCRbeta repertoire sequencing. Ad26.COV2.S was given intramuscularly at 5x10^10 or 1x10^11 viral particles, as a single shot or as two shots 56 days apart.

The immunoSEQ Assay was the method used to sequence TCRbeta CDR3 regions. After extraction, genomic DNA underwent amplification by bias-controlled multiplex PCR, followed by high-throughput sequencing. On the study's bioinformatics: To quantify the absolute abundance of every unique TCRbeta CDR3 region, sequences were collapsed and filtered. T cell fraction was estimated by normalizing TCRbeta template counts to usable DNA, with usable DNA measured through amplification of reference genes found in all nucleated cells. Repertoire TCRs were annotated as SARS-CoV-2-specific when V gene, CDR3 amino acid sequence and J gene were exactly matched to a known reactive TCR set. The reference SARS-CoV-2 TCR set was derived from MIRA and filtered for enrichment in COVID-19-positive ImmuneCODE repertoires, a step that removed public or cross-reactive TCRs. Drawing on the MIRA antigens, annotated TCRs were analysed further at the level of specific ORF or position within ORF. Breadth was defined as annotated unique rearrangements over total unique productive rearrangements; depth was the summed frequency of those rearrangements. Two-sided Wilcoxon rank-sum tests were used to compare TCR breadth between groups. The table was pulled from immuneACCESS by TCRdb, which kept in-frame rearrangements only. Such tables lose some clones; where checked, under half of the loss comes from unresolved V genes, and the rest has no known cause. The D gene and trimming were derived from the DNA, and the V and J assignments and clone size from that table. The sample includes about 440,000 clones, with less than 95% observed a single time. The top ten clones comprise around 4.5% of the sample.

Concerning this clone: Its antigen has not been determined. Base-call qualities are not available, and no considerably larger clone is one nucleotide away.

According to the germline V gene, CDR1 reads SGHAT and CDR2 reads FQNNGV. The CDR3 sequence holds 15 residues, the cysteine and phenylalanine included. This entry keeps only the CDR3 DNA: 45 bases, framed from base 1. V ends up 4 bases short and J 4 bases short, with an unmatched junction base count of 6. Broad study findings and their caveats: Comparable non-spike TCR breadth was observed between vaccine and placebo recipients, consistent with only spike being contained in the vaccine. It was noted by the authors that total T cell responses may have been underestimated by the TCR breadth and depth analyses. Higher spike-specific TCR breadth was observed in Ad26.COV2.S recipients than in placebo recipients (P = 0.0014). After vaccination, substantial breadth of spike-specific CD8+ and CD4+ T cell responses was reported. Comparing responses between vaccine doses or regimens was not something the study was powered to do.

The meaning of the sample's treatment or condition label: 19 received Ad26.COV2.S at low or high dose, single or two shots; 5 received placebo; per-sample allocation not given. For vaccine and placebo recipients, the sequenced repertoires came from samples collected on day 63 after the first injection. Between 29 July and 7 August 2020, Cohort 1b enrolled 25 adults aged 18-55 years at one site in Boston, USA. Ad26.COV2.S was a replication-incompetent adenovirus type 26 vector that expressed a prefusion-stabilized SARS-CoV-2 spike protein derived from the original Wuhan strain. The clonotype comes from a person between 18 and 60 years old who received the Ad26.COV2.S COVID-19 vaccine or a placebo. The chain is made from TRBV11-2 and TRBJ1-3; 8 middle bases align to TRBD1. Specimen: peripheral blood, collected in a trial of Ad26.COV2.S vaccine versus placebo. The nucleotide sequence is TGTGCCAGCAGCTCTCAGGGGGCGCGGGGAAACACCATATATTTT. Its amino acids are CASSSQGARGNTIYF.